The 2 T cell receptor beta chains given below trace back to one sample, sequenced in a study of blood T cell repertoires in COVID-19 (dated by TCRdb to the early 2020s). Library preparation used the immunoSEQ multiplex PCR assay. TCRdb holds this immuneACCESS table with in-frame rearrangements only. Some clones are missing; in checked studies, unresolved V genes explain under half, and the rest has no known cause. For this sample there are 110,000 or so clones; around 85% appear just once. Of the sample, 5.5% falls within the top ten clones. The sequenced material came from peripheral blood. The receptors stem from a woman aged 60-75 years with COVID-19, enrolled during active disease.

The chain recombines TRBV29-1 with TRBJ1-4, with TRBD1 as a possible D gene (6 bases). Germline V CDR1 and CDR2: SQVTM, ANQGSEA. This CDR3 has 12 residues. V gave up 7 bases and J gave up 5 bases, with 11 bases separating them. CDR3 nucleotides: TGCAGCGCTGGACAGCTGAATGAAAAACTGTTTTTT. As protein: CSAGQLNEKLFF.

A single count supports this clone. This rearrangement joins TRBV7-2 to TRBJ2-4; 8 bases line up with TRBD2. Germline lookup yields CDR1 SGHTA and CDR2 FQGNSA. This CDR3 spans 19 amino acids. The junction had 14 bases not matched to a gene; V was cut back by 2 bases and J by 2 bases. The CDR3 spells CASSLYAGIAGGPKNIQYF. The CDR3 DNA is TGTGCCAGCAGCTTATATGCGGGCATTGCGGGGGGACCCAAAAACATTCAGTACTTC. Complete variable domain (other parts from reference TRBV7-2 and TRBJ2-4): GAGVSQSPSNKVTEKGKDVELRCDPISGHTALYWYRQSLGQGLEFLIYFQGNSAPDKSGLPSDRFSAERTGGSVSTLTIQRTQQEDSAVYLCASSLYAGIAGGPKNIQYFGAGTRLSVL.